Presented here are 22 T cell receptor beta chains from one specimen sequenced in a study of T cell responses to AZD1222 COVID-19 vaccine. Method: immunoSEQ multiplex PCR; TCRdb's copy keeps in-frame clones and lacks some. The sample carries 130,000 to 150,000 clones, over 75% recorded once. The source material was peripheral blood, sampled 28 days after the second dose of the MenACWY control vaccine. The receptor set was obtained from an adult who received the MenACWY meningococcal vaccine as a control.

This clone was found a few times. The rearrangement joins TRBV19 to TRBJ2-1, with a tentative D call TRBD1 (5 bases). CDR3 length: 15 amino acids. Deletions cut 4 bases from V and 0 bases from J, with 10 bases between. Germline V gene sequence: CDR1 LNHDA, CDR2 SQIVND (reference sequence). The CDR3 bases are TGTGCCAGTAGTAACGTACAGGCCTCCTACAATGAGCAGTTCTTC. The encoded protein is CASSNVQASYNEQFF.

In its sample, this clone was seen once. The gene calls are TRBV6-1 and TRBJ2-7; D remains unclear. Per germline, CDR1 MNHNS and CDR2 SASEGT. This CDR3 region has 15 residues. V was clipped by 1 base and J by 1 base, with 11 bases between them. This CDR3 reads CASSEGPGESYEQYF. The CDR3 DNA follows: TGTGCCAGCAGTGAAGGGCCCGGAGAATCCTACGAGCAGTACTTC.

V usage is TRBV18 and J usage is TRBJ2-6, with unresolved D. There are 14 residues in the CDR3. The ends were cut back, 7 bases at V and 0 bases at J, with 7 bases in the middle. In germline, CDR1 is KGHSH, CDR2 LQKENI. CDR3 sequence: CASFRGSGANVLTF. The CDR3 coding sequence is TGTGCCAGCTTCCGAGGCTCTGGGGCCAACGTCCTGACTTTC.

As for this clone: A junction end diverges from the germline sequence, so it may reflect a read error. The chain combines TRBV10-1 with TRBJ2-6, with D unresolved. The CDR3 extends over 8 amino acids. Germline CDR1 and CDR2: WNHNN and SYGVQD (reference sequence). The CDR3 sequence is CASSRPFF. DNA of the CDR3: TGCGCCAGCAGTAGACCTTTTTTC.

The J gene is TRBJ1-6, the V gene TRBV2; D is ambiguous. V was shortened by 3 bases and J by 6 bases, with 12 bases between the two germline ends. Germline values: CDR1 SNHLY, CDR2 FYNNEI. This CDR3 is built from 15 residues. CDR3 bases: TGTGCCAGCAGTGATCGTCGCCGAGCTAATTCACCCCTCCACTTT. This encodes CASSDRRRANSPLHF.

On this clone itself: The same CDR3 also results from other DNA sequences found in this sample. This sequence joins TRBV15 and TRBJ1-3; D is ambiguous. The V gene lost 0 bases and the J gene lost 0 bases, with 6 bases spanning the gap. Germline assignment: CDR1 LNHNV and CDR2 YYDKDF (reference sequence). The length of the CDR3 is 15 residues. The CDR3 spells CATSREGRSGNTIYF. In DNA form, the CDR3 reads TGTGCCACCAGCAGAGAAGGGCGCTCTGGAAACACCATATATTTT. Variable domain in full (rest from reference TRBV15 and TRBJ1-3): DAMVIQNPRYQVTQFGKPVTLSCSQTLNHNVMYWYQQKSSQAPKLLFHYYDKDFNNEADTPDNFQSRRPNTSFCFLDIRSPGLGDTAMYLCATSREGRSGNTIYFGEGSWLTVV.

The chain carries TRBV5-1 and TRBJ1-2; D ambiguous. The V gene's germline CDR1 is SGHRS and CDR2 YFSETQ. The CDR3 runs 12 residues. The V end lost 0 bases, the J end lost 5 bases, and 5 bases lay between the germline ends. CDR3 nucleotide sequence: TGCGCCAGCAGCTTGGGAGGATATGGCTACACCTTC. This translates into CASSLGGYGYTF.

The chain has TRBV11-3 and TRBJ1-6; unclear D gene. The ends were cut back, 7 bases at V and 3 bases at J, with 7 bases in the middle. Germline assignment: CDR1 SGHNT and CDR2 YENEEA. The CDR3 runs to 13 residues. CDR3 DNA: TGTGCCAGCAATAATCACTATAATTCACCCCTCCACTTT. It yields the protein CASNNHYNSPLHF.

The V call is TRBV4-2, the J call TRBJ2-1; no definite D call. V was pared by 0 bases and J by 7 bases, with 16 bases between. The CDR3 is 16 residues long. The germline CDR1 and CDR2 sequences are LGHNA and YNFKEQ. The CDR3 loop reads CASSQDWPPSRNEQFF. CDR3 nucleotide sequence: TGTGCCAGCAGCCAAGATTGGCCCCCTAGTCGGAATGAGCAGTTCTTC.

The chain couples TRBV14 to TRBJ1-1; 12 bases line up with TRBD1. V lost 4 bases to trimming and J lost 3 bases; unmatched junction nucleotides: 12. CDR3 length equals 18 residues. Germline CDR1 is SGHDN and CDR2 is FVKESK. The CDR3 region is CASSRFRDRGLLYTEAFF. Here the CDR3 DNA reads TGTGCCAGCAGCCGATTCCGGGACAGGGGGCTTTTGTACACTGAAGCTTTCTTT.

This clone was detected once. The rearrangement uses TRBV2 and TRBJ1-4, with a weak D call TRBD1 (6 bases). Germline CDR1 reads SNHLY; CDR2 reads FYNNEI. Deletions cut 7 bases from V and 3 bases from J, with 9 bases between. This CDR3 contains 13 residues. CDR3 in DNA: TGTGCCAGCACCGGACAGCCTAATGAAAAACTGTTTTTT. It yields the protein CASTGQPNEKLFF.

This clone was seen a single time. The rearrangement links TRBV6-2 or TRBV6-3 to TRBJ2-3, with unresolved D. There are 12 residues in the CDR3. Deletions cut 4 bases from V and 0 bases from J, with 2 bases between. Germline assignment: CDR1 MNHEY and CDR2 SVGEGT. In DNA form, the CDR3 reads TGTGCCAGCAGTTCTAGCACAGATACGCAGTATTTT. This gives the protein CASSSSTDTQYF.

This chain connects TRBV6-5 to TRBJ1-2, with D maybe TRBD1 (6 bases). The CDR3 covers 13 residues. CDR1 MNHEY and CDR2 SVGAGI come from the germline V gene. V lost 4 bases and J 4 bases, leaving 10 bases between the germline ends. CDR3 region: CASSLQGFYGYTF. CDR3 nucleotides: TGTGCCAGCAGTTTACAGGGATTCTATGGCTACACCTTC.

The gene calls are TRBV7-2 and TRBJ1-3; D is unresolved. With 7 bases removed from V and 0 bases from J, the gap between germline ends came to 16 bases. Looked up from germline, CDR1 is SGHTA and CDR2 is FQGNSA. The CDR3 spans 16 residues. This CDR3 reads CASTLYRALSGNTIYF. DNA of the CDR3: TGTGCCAGCACCCTCTACCGGGCCCTCTCTGGAAACACCATATATTTT.

The rearrangement links TRBV5-6 to TRBJ2-7, with D unclear. CDR1 is SGHDT and CDR2 is YYEEEE in the germline V gene. The CDR3 has 14 residues. The germline V and J ends were trimmed by 0 bases and 0 bases, with 7 bases remaining between them. As DNA, the CDR3 is TGTGCCAGCAGCTTGGACCCAACCTCCTACGAGCAGTACTTC. The encoded protein is CASSLDPTSYEQYF.

A single count supports this clone. This chain joins TRBV28 and TRBJ2-7; 12 positions match TRBD2. V lost 2 bases, J lost 4 bases, and 6 bases stayed unmatched. Per germline, CDR1 MDHEN and CDR2 SYDVKM. The CDR3 covers 16 residues. The CDR3 region has the DNA TGTGCCAGCAGTTTACAGGCTAGCGGGAGGGGATACGAGCAGTACTTC. Translating it yields CASSLQASGRGYEQYF.

The genes are TRBV6-2 or TRBV6-3 and TRBJ1-1, with D hard to call. Trimming removed 2 bases at V and 6 bases at J, with 16 bases between. The CDR3 runs to 15 residues. Germline V gene lookup returns CDR1 MNHEY and CDR2 SVGEGT. CDR3 sequence: CASSYDGVPPSEAFF. The CDR3 nucleotides are TGTGCCAGCAGTTACGACGGGGTCCCCCCGTCTGAAGCTTTCTTT.

This clone was seen only once. This sequence joins TRBV7-2 and TRBJ1-1; TRBD1 aligns across 9 bases. The CDR3 has 13 residues. V lost 3 bases to trimming and J lost 10 bases; unmatched junction nucleotides: 6. Germline CDR1 and CDR2: SGHTA and FQGNSA. The CDR3 loop reads CASSLGQGRGAFF. CDR3 nucleotide sequence: TGTGCCAGCAGCTTGGGACAGGGCAGGGGAGCTTTCTTT.

V is TRBV28 and J is TRBJ2-4, with TRBD2 matching 11 bases. CDR1 is MDHEN and CDR2 is SYDVKM in the germline V gene. Trimming cost V 6 bases and J 8 bases; bases outside gene matches: 6. CDR3 length: 14 amino acids. Here the CDR3 reads CASRSSGGTYIQYF. For the CDR3, the DNA is TGTGCCAGCAGGTCTAGCGGGGGGACGTACATTCAGTACTTC.

This chain connects TRBV2 to TRBJ2-2; maybe TRBD2 (5 bases). Trimming pared 1 base from V and 5 bases from J, leaving 11 bases between. The CDR3 totals 15 residues. CDR1 and CDR2 from the germline V gene are SNHLY and FYNNEI. CDR3 in amino acids: CASSEGGLGTGELFF. CDR3 in DNA: TGTGCCAGCAGTGAAGGAGGGCTGGGGACCGGGGAGCTGTTTTTT.

In this sample, this clone turned up once. The V call is TRBV7-3, the J call TRBJ2-1; 12 bases agree with TRBD2. Germline V CDR1 and CDR2: SGHTA, FQGTGA. The CDR3 is made up of 16 amino acids. V gave up 4 bases and J gave up 3 bases; unmatched junction bases: 4. DNA for the CDR3: TGTGCCAGCAGCTCCGGACTAGCGGGAATCTACAATGAGCAGTTCTTC. It yields the protein CASSSGLAGIYNEQFF.

This clone was found many times. In the same sample, other DNA sequences code for this CDR3. The chain is built from TRBV6-2 or TRBV6-3 and TRBJ2-7; D possibly corresponds to TRBD2 (6 bases). The CDR3 totals 15 residues. The V gene lost 1 base and the J gene lost 0 bases, with 10 bases spanning the gap. The germline gives CDR1 MNHEY, CDR2 SVGEGT. The CDR3 region is CASSYYGGSSYEQYF. The CDR3 DNA is TGTGCCAGCAGTTACTATGGGGGGAGCTCCTACGAGCAGTACTTC.